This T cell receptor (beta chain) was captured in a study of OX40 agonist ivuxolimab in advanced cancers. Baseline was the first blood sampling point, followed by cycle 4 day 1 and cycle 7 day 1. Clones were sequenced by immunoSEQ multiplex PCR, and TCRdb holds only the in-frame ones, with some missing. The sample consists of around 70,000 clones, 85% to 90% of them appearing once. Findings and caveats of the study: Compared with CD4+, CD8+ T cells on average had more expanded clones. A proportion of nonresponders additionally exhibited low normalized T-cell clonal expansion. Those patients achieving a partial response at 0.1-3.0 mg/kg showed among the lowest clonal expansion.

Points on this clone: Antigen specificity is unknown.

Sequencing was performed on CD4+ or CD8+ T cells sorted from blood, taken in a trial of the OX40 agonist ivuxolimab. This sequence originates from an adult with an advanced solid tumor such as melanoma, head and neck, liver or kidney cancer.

CDR3: CASRTGTKNTGELFF. The CDR3 region has the DNA TGTGCCAGCAGAACCGGGACAAAGAACACCGGGGAGCTGTTTTTT. This chain joins TRBV28 and TRBJ2-2, with a weak D call TRBD1 (6 bases). Trimming shortened V by 6 bases and J by 1 base, and 12 bases separated the two germline ends. CDR3 size: 15 residues. CDR1 MDHEN and CDR2 SYDVKM come from the germline V gene.